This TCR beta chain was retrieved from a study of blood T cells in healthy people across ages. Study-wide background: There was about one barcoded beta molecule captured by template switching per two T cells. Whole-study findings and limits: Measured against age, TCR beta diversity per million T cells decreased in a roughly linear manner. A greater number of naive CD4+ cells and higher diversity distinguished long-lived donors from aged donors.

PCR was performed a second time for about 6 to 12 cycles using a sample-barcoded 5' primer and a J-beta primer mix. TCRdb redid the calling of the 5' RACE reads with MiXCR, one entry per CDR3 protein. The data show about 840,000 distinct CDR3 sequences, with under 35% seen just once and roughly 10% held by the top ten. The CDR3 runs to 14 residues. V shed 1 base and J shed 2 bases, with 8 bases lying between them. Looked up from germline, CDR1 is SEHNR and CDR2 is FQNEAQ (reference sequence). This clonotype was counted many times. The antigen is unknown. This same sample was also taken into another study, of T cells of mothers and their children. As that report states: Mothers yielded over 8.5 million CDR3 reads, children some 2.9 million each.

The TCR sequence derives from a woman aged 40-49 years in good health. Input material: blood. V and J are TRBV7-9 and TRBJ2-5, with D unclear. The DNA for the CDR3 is TGTGCCAGCAGCTTAGTGACCTTACAAGAGACCCAGTACTTC. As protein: CASSLVTLQETQYF.